One and the same sample provided the 6 T cell receptor beta chains below, sequenced in a study of neurological immune-mediated disorders. TCRdb reprocessed the 5' RACE reads with MiXCR, giving one entry per CDR3 protein. The sample consists of 40,000 to 50,000 distinct CDR3 sequences, around 2% of them appearing once. Sequencing was done on a sample of PBMCs. All receptors come from a middle-aged woman with multiple sclerosis.

This clonotype appeared many times. V and J are TRBV7-2 and TRBJ2-2, with D uncertain. Germline values: CDR1 SGHTA, CDR2 FQGNSA. V was clipped by 6 bases and J by 0 bases, with 8 bases between them. The CDR3 length is 14 residues. The CDR3 DNA reads as TGTGCCAGCAGACCAGACACGAACACCGGGGAGCTGTTTTTT. Translated: CASRPDTNTGELFF.

At least ten counts were recorded for this clonotype. This chain joins TRBV20-1 and TRBJ2-7; TRBD1 agrees at 7 bases. The CDR3 has 14 amino acids. Germline trimming cut 5 bases from V and 0 bases from J; bases unmatched to any gene: 7. Germline V gene lookup returns CDR1 DFQATT and CDR2 SNEGSKA (reference sequence). DNA of the CDR3: TGCAGTGCTGGACCAGGGACAGTCTCCTACGAGCAGTACTTC. It specifies CSAGPGTVSYEQYF.

This clonotype was counted ten times or more. V and J are TRBV20-1 and TRBJ1-1; 10 bases align to TRBD1. Trimming took 6 bases from V and 3 from J; bases not matched to a gene: 4. CDR3 size: 13 residues. Germline assignment: CDR1 DFQATT and CDR2 SNEGSKA (reference sequence). The CDR3: CSAPDRGDTEAFF. CDR3 coding DNA: TGCAGTGCCCCGGACAGGGGGGACACTGAAGCTTTCTTT.

This clonotype has at least ten counts. The rearrangement joins TRBV5-1 to TRBJ2-3; D is ambiguous. CDR3 length: 13 residues. Germline lookup yields CDR1 SGHRS and CDR2 YFSETQ. Deletions cut 7 bases from V and 2 bases from J, with 11 bases between. The CDR3 sequence: CASSPEVTDTQYF. The CDR3 bases are TGCGCCAGCTCCCCTGAGGTCACAGATACGCAGTATTTT.

This clonotype appeared many times. CDR3 amino acids: CASSPLGNSPLHF. Written as DNA, the CDR3 is TGTGCCAGCAGCCCTCTGGGTAATTCACCCCTCCACTTT. The chain employs TRBV11-2 and TRBJ1-6; the D is unclear. This CDR3 spans 13 amino acids. V dropped 5 bases and J dropped 6 bases, with 8 bases sitting between them. Germline values: CDR1 SGHAT, CDR2 FQNNGV. Full variable domain (remainder filled in from reference TRBV11-2 and TRBJ1-6): EAGVAQSPRYKIIEKRQSVAFWCNPISGHATLYWYQQILGQGPKLLIQFQNNGVVDDSQLPKDRFSAERLKGVDSTLKIQPAKLEDSAVYLCASSPLGNSPLHFGNGTRLTVT.

This clonotype was seen ten or more times. The chain couples TRBV20-1 to TRBJ1-2, with D tentatively TRBD1 (6 bases). Germline V lookup: CDR1 DFQATT, CDR2 SNEGSKA (reference sequence). This CDR3 contains 15 residues. The germline V and J ends were trimmed by 0 bases and 4 bases, with 15 bases remaining between them. CDR3 nucleotides: TGCAGTGCTAGAGATCTATTCAGGGGTGTCTATGGCTACACCTTC. Residues: CSARDLFRGVYGYTF.